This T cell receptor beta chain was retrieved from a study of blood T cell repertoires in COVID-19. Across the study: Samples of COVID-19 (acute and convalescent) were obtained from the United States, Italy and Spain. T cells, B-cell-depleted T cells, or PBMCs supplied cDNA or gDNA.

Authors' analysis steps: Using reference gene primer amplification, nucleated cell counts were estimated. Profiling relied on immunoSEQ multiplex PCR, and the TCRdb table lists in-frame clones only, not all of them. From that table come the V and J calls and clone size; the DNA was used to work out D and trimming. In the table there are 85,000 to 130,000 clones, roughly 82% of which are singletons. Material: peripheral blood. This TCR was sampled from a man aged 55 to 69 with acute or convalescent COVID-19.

The CDR3 is CASSQGRISGAQYF. CDR3 in DNA: TGTGCCAGCAGCCAAGGTCGGATCTCTGGGGCGCAGTACTTC. The rearrangement uses TRBV3-1 (or the pseudogene TRBV3-2) and TRBJ2-7, with TRBD1 as a possible D gene (5 bases). Trimming left V 1 base short and J 9 bases short, with 16 bases between. Germline V gives CDR1 LGHDT, CDR2 YNNKEL (reference sequence). CDR3 length: 14 residues.